This is a list of T cell receptor beta chains from one sample in a study of CD8+ T cells in alopecia areata. Repertoires were generated with immunoSEQ multiplex PCR, while TCRdb's copy carries only in-frame clones and drops some. The sample includes 5,500 to 9,000 clones, about 65% of them seen just once. Sequenced here: skin, sampled at week 0. These receptors originate from a human donor with alopecia areata. Both conserved end residues are part of each CDR3. A D gene is named only where the DNA matches it firmly. Only part of the rows carry a size: once, few, many, or a class if the clone is expanded.

>TRBV2|TRBJ2-7|16|NA|few
TGTGCCAGCAGTGAAAGTCTGGGGCAGGGGGGACGCGAGCAGTACTTC
CASSESLGQGGREQYF
>TRBV27|TRBJ1-2|15|TRBD1|once
TGTGCCAGCAGGACAGACAGGGGGTCTAACTATGGCTACACCTTC
CASRTDRGSNYGYTF
>TRBV2|TRBJ1-5|12|NA|NA
TGTGCCAGCAGTGAAGGCGATCAGCCCCAGCATTTT
CASSEGDQPQHF
>TRBV11-2|TRBJ2-3|13|TRBD2|NA
TGTGCCAGCAGCTTAGCTCCTAGCGGGAGAAAGTATTTT
CASSLAPSGRKYF
>TRBV14|TRBJ1-2|14|TRBD1|NA
TGTGCCAGCAGCCAGCGTCCAGGGGGCTATGGCTACACCTTC
CASSQRPGGYGYTF
>TRBV19|TRBJ2-7|16|NA|NA
TGTGCCAGTAGTATTTCACACGACAGTTCCTACTACGAGCAGTACTTC
CASSISHDSSYYEQYF
>TRBV11-2|TRBJ2-3|16|TRBD2|NA
TGTGCCAGCAGCTTAGCGGGAGGGCCGACCACAGATACGCAGTATTTT
CASSLAGGPTTDTQYF
>TRBV29-1|TRBJ2-1|15|TRBD2|NA
TGCAGCGTTGGGTTTTCGGGGGGGCACTGGAATGAGCAGTTCTTC
CSVGFSGGHWNEQFF
>TRBV4-3|TRBJ2-1|15|TRBD1|NA
TGCGCCAGCAGCTTCCACAGGGGATATAACAATGAGCAGTTCTTC
CASSFHRGYNNEQFF
>TRBV28|TRBJ1-1|12|NA|NA
TGTGCCAGCAGTCTATTATACAGGGAAGCTTTCTTT
CASSLLYREAFF
>TRBV28|TRBJ2-7|17|NA|NA
TGTGCCAGCAGTTTTGTAGTGGGGCAGGGAGCGTACTACGAGCAGTACTTC
CASSFVVGQGAYYEQYF
>TRBV7-7|TRBJ2-5|17|TRBD2|NA
TGTGCCAGCAGCTTAGGGGTGGAACTAGCGGGAGAAGAGACCCAGTACTTC
CASSLGVELAGEETQYF
>TRBV7-9|TRBJ2-3|14|NA|NA
TGTGCCAGCAGCCCGGGACTCGGCACAGATACGCAGTATTTT
CASSPGLGTDTQYF
>TRBV25-1|TRBJ2-1|16|TRBD2|NA
TGTGCCAGCAGTGCCCCCGGAGCGGGAACGTACAATGAGCAGTTCTTC
CASSAPGAGTYNEQFF
>TRBV11-1|TRBJ2-5|14|NA|once
TGTGCCAGCAGCTTAGGAGTACCGGGGGTGGCCCAGTACTTC
CASSLGVPGVAQYF
>TRBV15|TRBJ2-3|15|NA|few
TGTGCCACCAGCAGGGACTTTCTAGGGGCAGATACGCAGTATTTT
CATSRDFLGADTQYF
>TRBV28|TRBJ2-3|18|TRBD2|NA
TGTGCCAGCAACTGGGGACCGGCTAGCGGGCTTAGCACAGATACGCAGTATTTT
CASNWGPASGLSTDTQYF
>TRBV23-1|TRBJ2-7|15|NA|few
TGCGCCAGCAGTCAACTGCAGGGCGGTTCCTACGAGCAGTACTTC
CASSQLQGGSYEQYF
>TRBV7-2|TRBJ1-2|13|NA|NA
TGTGCCAGCAGCTTAGAGGGGGGGCAGGGCTACACCTTC
CASSLEGGQGYTF
>TRBV5-1|TRBJ2-1|12|NA|NA
TGCGCCAGCAGCCTACTCAACAATGAGCAGTTCTTC
CASSLLNNEQFF
>TRBV7-2|TRBJ2-3|15|NA|few
TGTGCCAGCAGCTTCGTCGGCGGTAGCACAGATACGCAGTATTTT
CASSFVGGSTDTQYF
>TRBV4-3|TRBJ2-1|16|TRBD2|NA
TGCGCCAGCAGCCAAGAGGGACTAGCGGGAGACAATGAGCAGTTCTTC
CASSQEGLAGDNEQFF
>TRBV2|TRBJ2-3|13|NA|few
TGTGCCAGCAGTGGATCATTCACAGATACGCAGTATTTT
CASSGSFTDTQYF
>TRBV28|TRBJ2-7|12|NA|once
TGTGCCAGCAGGACCCACCCGTACGAGCAGTACTTC
CASRTHPYEQYF
>TRBV19|TRBJ1-1|13|NA|NA
TGTGCCAGTAGTATTGTCTCGGGAACTGAAGCTTTCTTT
CASSIVSGTEAFF
>TRBV7-8|TRBJ2-7|15|TRBD2|NA
TGTGCCAGCAGAACGAGGCGCGGGAGCTCCTACGAGCAGTACTTC
CASRTRRGSSYEQYF
>TRBV20-1|TRBJ2-3|10|NA|few
TGCAGTGCTACCACAGATACGCAGTATTTT
CSATTDTQYF
>TRBV4-1|TRBJ2-7|17|NA|NA
TGCGCCAGCAGCCAAGATCCTCGGACATCAGTGGCCTACGAGCAGTACTTC
CASSQDPRTSVAYEQYF
>TRBV2|TRBJ1-3|14|NA|NA
TGTGCCAGCAGGAACCAGGGCTCTGGAAACACCATATATTTT
CASRNQGSGNTIYF
>TRBV2|TRBJ1-2|12|NA|few
TGTGCCAGCAGCGTGTGGGGATCTGGCTACACCTTC
CASSVWGSGYTF
>TRBV11-2|TRBJ1-4|15|TRBD1|once
TGTGCCAGCAGCTTAGTCCGGACAGGGGGCGGAAAACTGTTTTTT
CASSLVRTGGGKLFF
>TRBV7-2|TRBJ2-5|17|TRBD2|NA
TGTGCCAGCAGCTCCGAACTAGCGGGGGGGCAGGAAGAGACCCAGTACTTC
CASSSELAGGQEETQYF
>TRBV19|TRBJ2-2|15|TRBD2|NA
TGTGCCAGTAGTAGGAGCGGGGGGAACACCGGGGAGCTGTTTTTT
CASSRSGGNTGELFF
>TRBV6-6|TRBJ1-1|16|NA|NA
TGTGCCAGCAGTCAATCTTTGGGAGAAGGGTACCCTGAAGCTTTCTTT
CASSQSLGEGYPEAFF
>TRBV7-9|TRBJ2-5|15|TRBD1|NA
TGTGCCAGCAGCTTAGGACAGGGGATTTCTGAGACCCAGTACTTC
CASSLGQGISETQYF
>TRBV7-2|TRBJ2-1|15|TRBD2|NA
TGTGCCAGCAGCGGAGGCGGGAGGGCCTACAATGAGCAGTTCTTC
CASSGGGRAYNEQFF
>TRBV5-4|TRBJ2-3|13|NA|NA
TGTGCCAGCAGCCGACAGGTCACAGATACGCAGTATTTT
CASSRQVTDTQYF
>TRBV7-8|TRBJ2-1|15|TRBD1|NA
TGTGCCAGCAGCTTCGGACAGGGGGTATACAATGAGCAGTTCTTC
CASSFGQGVYNEQFF
>TRBV28|TRBJ2-7|14|NA|NA
TGTGCCAGCGTCCCTTCGGGGCCGCGGTACGAGCAGTACTTC
CASVPSGPRYEQYF
>TRBV2|TRBJ1-1|13|NA|few
TGTGCCAGCAGTGGTCCCCGGGGGACTGAAGCTTTCTTT
CASSGPRGTEAFF
>TRBV6-6|TRBJ2-7|13|NA|once
TGTGCCAGCAGGGGGACCCCGTCCTACGAGCAGTACTTC
CASRGTPSYEQYF
>TRBV6-1|TRBJ1-5|16|TRBD1|NA
TGTGCCAGCAGTGAGGCCGGGACAGGGAAGGATCAGCCCCAGCATTTT
CASSEAGTGKDQPQHF
>TRBV4-3|TRBJ2-7|15|TRBD2|few
TGCGCCAGCAGCCCGGGGACTAGCTTGGGCTACGAGCAGTACTTC
CASSPGTSLGYEQYF
>TRBV7-3|TRBJ2-7|15|NA|NA
TGTGCCAGCAGCTTAAATGGGGGGATAGTTGGCGAGCAGTACTTC
CASSLNGGIVGEQYF
>TRBV7-2|TRBJ2-3|17|NA|NA
TGTGCCAGCAGCTTTTCATGGGGGGCGCGGGGCACAGATACGCAGTATTTT
CASSFSWGARGTDTQYF
>TRBV2|TRBJ1-2|14|NA|NA
TGTGCCAGCAGGCCCGGGACGGGTGGCTATGGCTACACCTTC
CASRPGTGGYGYTF
>TRBV29-1|TRBJ1-2|13|NA|NA
TGCAGCGTTGAACCGGGGTCCGGGAGCGGCTACACCTTC
CSVEPGSGSGYTF
>TRBV7-2|TRBJ2-2|15|TRBD1|NA
TGTGCCAGCAGCCCAAACAGGGGGAACACCGGGGAGCTGTTTTTT
CASSPNRGNTGELFF
>TRBV5-1|TRBJ2-7|15|NA|NA
TGCGCCAGCAGCAAAACAGGTAGGGAGGACTACGAGCAGTACTTC
CASSKTGREDYEQYF
>TRBV4-1|TRBJ2-7|14|TRBD1|NA
TGCGCCAGCAGCCAAGTGGACAGGGGGTACGAGCAGTACTTC
CASSQVDRGYEQYF
>TRBV7-9|TRBJ2-5|15|TRBD1|few
TGTGCCAGCAGCCCGGGACAGGGATACCAAGAGACCCAGTACTTC
CASSPGQGYQETQYF
>TRBV27|TRBJ2-3|14|NA|NA
TGTGCCAGCAGTCCCAGTAGGGCCCGGAATACGCAGTATTTT
CASSPSRARNTQYF
>TRBV6-4|TRBJ1-1|13|TRBD1|NA
TGTGCCAGCAGGAGGACAGGGAACACTGAAGCTTTCTTT
CASRRTGNTEAFF
>TRBV6-5|TRBJ1-1|11|NA|NA
TGTGCCAGCAGTTATTACACTGAAGCTTTCTTT
CASSYYTEAFF
>TRBV9|TRBJ2-3|14|NA|NA
TGTGCCAGCAGCGACGCAGCTAGCACAGATACGCAGTATTTT
CASSDAASTDTQYF
>TRBV7-6|TRBJ2-1|15|TRBD2|NA
TGTGCCAGCAGCCCCCAAGCGGGAGCGAGGAATGAGCAGTTCTTC
CASSPQAGARNEQFF
>TRBV27|TRBJ2-7|15|TRBD2|few
TGTGCCAGCAGTTTATCGGCAGCGGGAGCCTACGAGCAGTACTTC
CASSLSAAGAYEQYF
>TRBV5-1|TRBJ2-3|19|TRBD1|NA
TGCGCCAGCAGCTTGGATCACAGGGGGCGGTGGTCTAGCACAGATACGCAGTATTTT
CASSLDHRGRWSSTDTQYF
>TRBV11-2|TRBJ2-1|17|TRBD2|few
TGTGCCAGCAGCCCCCGAAGTAGCGGGAGTGCCTACAATGAGCAGTTCTTC
CASSPRSSGSAYNEQFF